This T cell receptor beta chain derives from a study of blood T cell repertoires in COVID-19. Study-level information: Collection of acute and convalescent COVID-19 samples took place in the United States, Italy and Spain.

The study assigned cohorts using participant-reported clinical history. The method was immunoSEQ multiplex PCR; TCRdb's version includes in-frame clones alone and lacks a portion of them. The sample includes some 140,000 clones, approximately 88% of them seen just once. CDR1 is SGHVS and CDR2 is FQNEAQ in the germline V gene. The CDR3 extends over 14 amino acids. Trimming took off 3 bases at V and 4 bases at J, with 12 bases between the two ends. This chain connects TRBV7-8 to TRBJ1-1; D is perhaps TRBD1 (5 bases). This sequence originates from a man aged 35-49 years with acute COVID-19. The sequencing sample was made of PBMCs or T cells enriched from blood (not recorded which). CDR3 sequence (DNA): TGTGCCAGCAGCTTCAGGGAACCGAGCACTGAAGCTTTCTTT. Encoded protein: CASSFREPSTEAFF.